The source of this TCR beta chain is a study of blood T cell repertoires in COVID-19. The CDR3 has 14 amino acids. Germline CDR1 reads MNHNS; CDR2 reads SASEGT. The V and J ends lost 3 bases and 0 bases respectively, with 7 bases between them. Per the authors' pipeline: Amplification with reference gene primers provided the estimates of nucleated cell counts. Produced via immunoSEQ multiplex PCR; TCRdb's table is partial and in-frame only. D and trimming were read from the DNA, whereas the V and J calls and clone size are those reported in that table. This table has some 170,000 clones, approximately 95% appearing once.

The sequencing sample was made of peripheral blood. This sequence joins TRBV6-1 and TRBJ2-3; D remains unclear. This clonotype originated in a woman aged 55-69 years with COVID-19, enrolled during active disease. CDR3: CASSDQSSTDTQYF. The DNA for the CDR3 is TGTGCCAGCAGTGACCAAAGCAGCACAGATACGCAGTATTTT.